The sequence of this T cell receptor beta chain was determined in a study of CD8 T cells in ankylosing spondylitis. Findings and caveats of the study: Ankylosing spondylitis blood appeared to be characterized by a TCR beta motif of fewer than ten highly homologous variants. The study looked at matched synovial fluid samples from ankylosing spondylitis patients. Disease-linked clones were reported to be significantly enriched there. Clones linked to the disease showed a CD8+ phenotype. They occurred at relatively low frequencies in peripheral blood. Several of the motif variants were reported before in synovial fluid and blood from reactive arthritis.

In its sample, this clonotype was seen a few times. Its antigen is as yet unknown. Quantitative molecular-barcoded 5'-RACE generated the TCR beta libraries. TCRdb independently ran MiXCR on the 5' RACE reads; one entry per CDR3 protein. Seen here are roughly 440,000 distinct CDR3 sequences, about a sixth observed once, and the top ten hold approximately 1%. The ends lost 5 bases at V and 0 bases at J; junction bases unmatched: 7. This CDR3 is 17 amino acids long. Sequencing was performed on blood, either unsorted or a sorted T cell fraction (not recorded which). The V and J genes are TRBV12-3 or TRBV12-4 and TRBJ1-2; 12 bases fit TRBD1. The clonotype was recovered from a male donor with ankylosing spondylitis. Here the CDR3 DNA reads TGTGCCAGCAGTCCGGGGGACAGGGGGCGGGCTAACTATGGCTACACCTTC. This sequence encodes CASSPGDRGRANYGYTF.